This T cell receptor beta chain emerged from a study of blood T cell repertoires in COVID-19. Germline CDR1 MNHEY, CDR2 SVGAGI. V dropped 6 bases and J dropped 2 bases, with 7 bases sitting between them. The CDR3 length is 12 residues. Clones were sequenced by immunoSEQ multiplex PCR, and TCRdb holds only the in-frame ones, with some missing. The sample has about 400,000 clones, roughly 87% seen once. This clonotype was sampled from a woman between 35 and 50 years old with acute COVID-19. The sample comprised PBMCs or T cells enriched from blood (not recorded which). J is TRBJ2-5 and V is TRBV6-5, with a possible D match to TRBD1 (6 bases). CDR3: CASRRGQETQYF. The CDR3 DNA follows: TGTGCCAGCAGGAGGGGGCAAGAGACCCAGTACTTC.